This is a list of T cell receptor beta chains from one sample in a study of blood T cell repertoires in COVID-19. Profiled with immunoSEQ multiplex PCR; TCRdb holds only in-frame clones, not every one. The sample has more than 200,000 clones, over 75% seen once; the top ten hold roughly 7.1%. The specimen sequenced was PBMCs or T cells enriched from blood (not recorded which). These receptors all stem from a man aged 25-45 years in a cohort exposed to, infected with or recovered from COVID-19 (not recorded which). CDR3s include the opening cysteine and the closing phenylalanine or tryptophan. D genes are given only for firm matches. The size entry is marked missing in some rows and otherwise reads once, few, many or a size class.

>TRBD1|15|NA|TRBJ1-1|TRBV15
CATSRIQGGNTEAFF
TGTGCCACCAGCAGAATACAGGGGGGGAACACTGAAGCTTTCTTT
>NA|16|once|TRBJ2-5|TRBV7-2
CASSFVDRSIQETQYF
TGTGCCAGCAGCTTCGTGGACAGATCGATTCAAGAGACCCAGTACTTC
>NA|17|NA|TRBJ2-6|TRBV2
CASRARVGEAGANVLTF
TGTGCCAGCAGAGCCCGGGTCGGCGAGGCTGGGGCCAACGTCCTGACTTTC
>NA|13|NA|TRBJ1-2|TRBV6-5
CASRGMDTYGYTF
TGTGCCAGCAGGGGGATGGACACGTATGGCTACACCTTC
>TRBD1|17|medium-sized|TRBJ2-1|TRBV7-3
CASSDRDRDSHYNEQFF
TGTGCCAGCAGCGACCGGGACAGGGATTCCCATTACAATGAGCAGTTCTTC
>NA|15|NA|TRBJ2-1|TRBV3-1/TRBV3-2
CASSRDISSYNEQFF
TGTGCCAGCAGCCGGGACATTAGCTCCTACAATGAGCAGTTCTTC
>TRBD2|16|NA|TRBJ2-3|TRBV11-2
CASSLDSGRITDTQYF
TGTGCCAGCAGCTTAGATAGCGGGAGGATCACAGATACGCAGTATTTT
>NA|14|NA|TRBJ1-1|TRBV27
CASSFDLQGPEAFF
TGTGCCAGCAGTTTTGACCTGCAGGGCCCTGAAGCTTTCTTT
>TRBD1|17|NA|TRBJ1-2|TRBV7-9
CASSPSGRGPEGYGYTF
TGTGCCAGCAGCCCCTCAGGCAGGGGGCCAGAAGGCTATGGCTACACCTTC
>NA|16|NA|TRBJ2-7|TRBV9
CASSPRRQVAAYEQYF
TGTGCCAGCAGCCCCCGGAGACAGGTGGCGGCCTACGAGCAGTACTTC
>TRBD2|13|NA|TRBJ2-7|TRBV28
CASRLAGLYEQYF
TGTGCCAGCAGGTTAGCGGGACTTTACGAGCAGTACTTC
>NA|18|once|TRBJ1-1|TRBV4-3
CASSQGKVAGAMNTEAFF
TGCGCCAGCAGCCAAGGAAAGGTGGCAGGGGCTATGAACACTGAAGCTTTCTTT
>NA|13|NA|TRBJ2-2|TRBV5-1
CASSTELTGELFF
TGCGCCAGCAGCACCGAACTAACCGGGGAGCTGTTTTTT
>TRBD1|17|NA|TRBJ2-3|TRBV4-2
CASSQERRDRYTDTQYF
TGTGCCAGCAGCCAAGAGCGACGGGACAGATACACAGATACGCAGTATTTT
>NA|14|NA|TRBJ1-2|TRBV29-1
CSVRGSSQSYGYTF
TGCAGCGTAAGGGGGTCAAGTCAGTCCTATGGCTACACCTTC
>TRBD1|15|once|TRBJ1-2|TRBV27
CASSKDRAFFYGYTF
TGTGCCAGCAGTAAGGACAGGGCGTTTTTCTATGGCTACACCTTC
>NA|15|NA|TRBJ2-7|TRBV10-2
CASSGSGGVLYEQYF
TGCGCCAGCAGTGGTAGCGGAGGCGTTCTCTACGAGCAGTACTTC
>NA|14|NA|TRBJ2-7|TRBV14
CASSQVGLGNEQYF
TGTGCCAGCAGCCAAGTCGGCCTGGGCAACGAGCAGTACTTC
>NA|13|NA|TRBJ2-1|TRBV11-2
CASSLQRVQAQFF
TGTGCCAGCAGCTTACAGCGGGTACAAGCGCAGTTCTTC
>NA|15|NA|TRBJ1-5|TRBV4-2
CASSQAGSPSTPQHF
TGTGCCAGCAGCCAAGCGGGAAGTCCGTCAACGCCCCAGCATTTT
>TRBD2|15|few|TRBJ2-1|TRBV9
CASSELAGPGNEQFF
TGTGCCAGCAGCGAACTAGCGGGGCCCGGCAATGAGCAGTTCTTC
>NA|15|NA|TRBJ1-3|TRBV6-5
CASSSGRGSGNTIYF
TGTGCCAGCAGTTCTGGACGGGGCTCTGGAAACACCATATATTTT
>TRBD2|17|medium-sized|TRBJ2-7|TRBV4-3
CASSQEAGGAIAYEQYF
TGCGCCAGCAGCCAAGAAGCGGGAGGCGCTATTGCCTACGAGCAGTACTTC
>TRBD1|14|once|TRBJ1-3|TRBV5-4
CASRDRGSGNTIYF
TGTGCCAGCAGGGACAGGGGGAGTGGAAACACCATATATTTT
>TRBD1|17|once|TRBJ2-1|TRBV13
CASSEAGTGELRGEQFF
TGTGCCAGCAGCGAAGCAGGGACAGGGGAGTTGAGGGGTGAGCAGTTCTTC
>TRBD1|15|NA|TRBJ2-1|TRBV5-5
CASSFGSQGQNEQFF
TGTGCCAGCAGCTTTGGGTCACAGGGGCAAAATGAGCAGTTCTTC
>NA|13|NA|TRBJ1-2|TRBV28
CASSATPVYGYTF
TGTGCCAGCAGTGCCACCCCAGTCTATGGCTACACCTTC
>NA|15|NA|TRBJ1-5|TRBV7-9
CASSPTGKSNQPQHF
TGTGCCAGCAGCCCAACAGGGAAGAGCAATCAGCCCCAGCATTTT
>TRBD1|14|once|TRBJ2-1|TRBV24-1
CATSAPGQGVSKFF
TGTGCCACCAGTGCTCCGGGACAGGGGGTGTCGAAGTTCTTC
>NA|14|NA|TRBJ1-3|TRBV7-9
CASLGESSGNTIYF
TGTGCCAGCCTCGGTGAGAGCTCTGGAAACACCATATATTTT
>NA|14|NA|TRBJ1-5|TRBV19
CASRPDSFNQPQHF
TGTGCCAGCCGGCCAGACAGCTTCAATCAGCCCCAGCATTTT
>NA|15|NA|TRBJ1-1|TRBV6-5
CASSYSASLNTEAFF
TGTGCCAGCAGTTACTCGGCCAGTTTGAACACTGAAGCTTTCTTT
>NA|18|NA|TRBJ2-2|TRBV5-5
CASSKNPPRILNTGELFF
TGTGCCAGCAGCAAAAACCCCCCGCGAATCCTGAACACCGGGGAGCTGTTTTTT
>NA|16|once|TRBJ2-1|TRBV5-1
CASSLATALSYNEQFF
TGCGCCAGCAGCTTGGCTACAGCTCTGTCCTACAATGAGCAGTTCTTC
>TRBD1|15|NA|TRBJ2-5|TRBV9
CASSLSTGVAETQYF
TGTGCCAGCAGCCTATCGACAGGGGTTGCAGAGACCCAGTACTTC
>NA|16|once|TRBJ1-5|TRBV19
CASTTQGTRSNQPQHF
TGTGCCAGTACCACACAGGGAACCCGTAGCAATCAGCCCCAGCATTTT
>TRBD2|16|NA|TRBJ2-7|TRBV9
CASSPGLAGVGHEQYF
TGTGCCAGCAGTCCTGGGCTAGCGGGAGTCGGACACGAGCAGTACTTC
>TRBD2|13|NA|TRBJ2-7|TRBV10-3
CAIKKREGLEQYF
TGTGCCATCAAAAAGCGGGAGGGCCTCGAGCAGTACTTC
>NA|16|NA|TRBJ2-5|TRBV14
CASSRRTGLGQETQYF
TGTGCCAGCAGCCGACGAACAGGGTTGGGGCAAGAGACCCAGTACTTC
>NA|13|NA|TRBJ1-5|TRBV10-1
CASQRDSNQPQHF
TGCGCCAGCCAGCGGGATAGCAATCAGCCCCAGCATTTT
>NA|16|NA|TRBJ2-1|TRBV14
CASRGRGGGAYNEQFF
TGTGCCAGCAGGGGCCGGGGTGGAGGGGCCTACAATGAGCAGTTCTTC
>NA|15|NA|TRBJ2-3|TRBV7-9
CASSHTSSLGDTQYF
TGTGCCAGCAGCCACACTAGCTCTCTCGGGGATACGCAGTATTTT
>TRBD1|15|NA|TRBJ1-4|TRBV5-1
CASSQPGTVGEKLFF
TGCGCCAGCAGCCAACCCGGGACAGTTGGAGAAAAACTGTTTTTT
>TRBD1|14|NA|TRBJ2-5|TRBV7-9
CASSFRQGEETQYF
TGTGCCAGCAGCTTTCGACAGGGCGAGGAGACCCAGTACTTC
>TRBD1|15|few|TRBJ1-2|TRBV19
CASSILPQGANGYTF
TGTGCCAGTAGTATCCTGCCTCAGGGGGCGAATGGCTACACCTTC
>NA|15|NA|TRBJ1-4|TRBV7-2
CASSPYEYPNEKLFF
TGTGCCAGCAGCCCCTATGAATACCCAAATGAAAAACTGTTTTTT
>TRBD1|17|NA|TRBJ1-2|TRBV28
CASRVSGGTGEAVGYTF
TGTGCCAGCAGAGTTTCGGGGGGGACAGGGGAGGCGGTTGGCTACACCTTC
>TRBD1|17|NA|TRBJ2-1|TRBV4-3
CASSQEDRGWAYNEQFF
TGCGCCAGCAGCCAAGAGGACAGGGGATGGGCCTACAATGAGCAGTTCTTC
>NA|14|NA|TRBJ2-3|TRBV27
CASSIGGRMDTQYF
TGTGCCAGCTCGATCGGGGGGCGGATGGATACGCAGTATTTT
>NA|15|NA|TRBJ2-5|TRBV28
CASSLVQGLQETQYF
TGTGCCAGCAGTTTAGTCCAGGGCCTACAAGAGACCCAGTACTTC
>TRBD2|17|NA|TRBJ2-7|TRBV7-2
CASSSGTSGRGAYEQYF
TGTGCCAGCAGCTCCGGGACTAGCGGGAGAGGGGCCTACGAGCAGTACTTC
>NA|12|NA|TRBJ1-1|TRBV29-1
CSVGQFNTEAFF
TGCAGCGTTGGCCAGTTCAACACTGAAGCTTTCTTT